The clone carrying this T cell receptor (beta chain) has ten or more counts. Its antigen is as yet unknown. Expressed TCRB transcripts were sequenced, since all the RNA that had been isolated was reverse transcribed. Only in-frame clones appear in the TCRdb table, and some are missing; sequencing was by immunoSEQ multiplex PCR. The data contain about 700,000 clones, 13% of them singletons. The source of the sample is a study of beta chain features in type 1 diabetes. Study-wide points: In every one of the four CD4+ subsets, TCRB CDR3s were moderately but significantly shorter in Type 1 diabetes patients.

The CDR3 contains 15 residues. J gave up 6 bases and V 5 bases, and 11 bases lay outside the gene matches. Germline V gives CDR1 SGHDN, CDR2 FVKESK. The sequenced material came from naive CD4+ T cells from blood. The chain combines TRBV14 with TRBJ2-3; the match to TRBD1 covers 7 bases. The clonotype originates from a man aged 18 to 29 with type 1 diabetes. For the CDR3, the DNA is TGTGCCAGCAGCTCACGACAGGGACACCGGGATACGCAGTATTTT. It encodes CASSSRQGHRDTQYF. Based on the CDR3 plus reference TRBV14 and TRBJ2-3, the full variable domain is EAGVTQFPSHSVIEKGQTVTLRCDPISGHDNLYWYRRVMGKEIKFLLHFVKESKQDESGMPNNRFLAERTGGTYSTLKVQPAELEDSGVYFCASSSRQGHRDTQYFGPGTRLTVL.